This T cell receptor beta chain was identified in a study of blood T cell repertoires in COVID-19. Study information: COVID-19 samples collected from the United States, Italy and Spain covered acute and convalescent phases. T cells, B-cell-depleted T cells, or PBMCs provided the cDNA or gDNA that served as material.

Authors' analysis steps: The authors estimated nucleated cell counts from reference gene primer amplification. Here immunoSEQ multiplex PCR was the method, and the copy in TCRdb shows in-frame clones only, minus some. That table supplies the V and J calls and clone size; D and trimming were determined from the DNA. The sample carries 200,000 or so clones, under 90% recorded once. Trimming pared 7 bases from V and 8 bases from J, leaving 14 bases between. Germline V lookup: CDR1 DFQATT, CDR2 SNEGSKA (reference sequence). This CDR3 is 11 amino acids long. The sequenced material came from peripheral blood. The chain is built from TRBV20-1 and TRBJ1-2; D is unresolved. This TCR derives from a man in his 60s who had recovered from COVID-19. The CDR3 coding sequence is TGCAGTGTATATGAGGGTCAGGGCTACACCTTC. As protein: CSVYEGQGYTF.